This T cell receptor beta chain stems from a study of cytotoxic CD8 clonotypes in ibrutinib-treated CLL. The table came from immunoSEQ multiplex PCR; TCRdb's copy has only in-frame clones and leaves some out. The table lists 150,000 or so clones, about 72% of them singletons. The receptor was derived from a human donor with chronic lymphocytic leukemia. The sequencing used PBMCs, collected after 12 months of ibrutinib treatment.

In DNA, the CDR3 is TGTGCCAGCAGCCCTTGGACGCCAGATACGCAGTATTTT. Translating gives CASSPWTPDTQYF. The chain uses TRBV7-3 and TRBJ2-3; D gene uncertain. V was trimmed by 5 bases and J by 4 bases, leaving 10 bases between them. The CDR3 totals 13 residues. The germline V gene encodes CDR1 SGHTA and CDR2 FQGTGA.